Following are 25 T cell receptor beta chains from one sample sequenced in a study of cytomegalovirus exposure and HLA in healthy donors. The PCR made use of 60 Vbeta and 13 Jbeta primers. Sequencing used immunoSEQ multiplex PCR; TCRdb keeps in-frame clones, though not all of them. The repertoire table contains about 150,000 clones. Sample: PBMCs. These receptors came from a woman aged 45-60 years in good health and CMV-seronegative.

V and J are TRBV2 and TRBJ2-7; D may be TRBD1 (6 bases). CDR3 length equals 14 residues. Germline V gives CDR1 SNHLY, CDR2 FYNNEI. Trimming took off 5 bases at V and 1 base at J, with 12 bases between the two ends. For the CDR3, the DNA is TGTGCCAGCAGTCGACAGGACCTATCCTACGAGCAGTACTTC. Encoded protein: CASSRQDLSYEQYF.

This chain connects TRBV28 to TRBJ1-1; D not resolved. The CDR3 is 14 residues long. Trimming removed 2 bases from V and 4 bases from J, with 11 bases in between. Per the germline V gene, CDR1 is MDHEN and CDR2 is SYDVKM. CDR3 in DNA: TGTGCCAGCAGTTTAGGAGGGTTGGGCACTGAAGCTTTCTTT. This sequence encodes CASSLGGLGTEAFF.

The chain joins TRBV5-4 to TRBJ2-5; possibly TRBD2 for D (5 bases). There are 12 residues in the CDR3. V gave up 2 bases and J gave up 3 bases, with 5 bases separating them. Germline V gene lookup returns CDR1 SGHNT and CDR2 YYREEE (reference sequence). CDR3: CASSLAEETQYF. CDR3 DNA: TGTGCCAGCAGCTTAGCGGAAGAGACCCAGTACTTC.

The CDR3: CASSQNRGEAFF. Here the CDR3 DNA reads TGTGCCAGCAGCCAGAACAGGGGCGAAGCTTTCTTT. The V call is TRBV4-2, the J call TRBJ1-1, with 7 bases identical to TRBD1. CDR1 is LGHNA and CDR2 is YNFKEQ in the germline V gene. CDR3 length equals 12 residues. J lost 8 bases, V lost 3 bases, and 3 bases had no gene match.

The rearrangement joins TRBV9 to TRBJ2-7; 10 bases are shared with TRBD1. Germline lookup yields CDR1 SGDLS and CDR2 YYNGEE. V was pared by 2 bases and J by 6 bases, with 2 bases of the junction left unmatched. This CDR3 spans 13 amino acids. The CDR3 loop reads CASSVGTGVEQYF. The CDR3 DNA reads as TGTGCCAGCAGCGTCGGGACAGGGGTCGAGCAGTACTTC.

The chain is built from TRBV7-8 and TRBJ2-7, with 7 nucleotides matching TRBD2. Trimming cost V 6 bases and J 2 bases; bases outside gene matches: 13. Germline V gives CDR1 SGHVS, CDR2 FQNEAQ. The CDR3 length is 16 residues. For the CDR3, the DNA is TGTGCCAGCAGTCTAGGGAGGAGCGGGACCGCCTACGAGCAGTACTTC. It is translated as CASSLGRSGTAYEQYF. The variable domain in full, with the rest retrieved from reference TRBV7-8 and TRBJ2-7, is GAGVSQSPRYKVAKRGQDVALRCDPISGHVSLFWYQQALGQGPEFLTYFQNEAQLDKSGLPSDRFFAERPEGSVSTLKIQRTQQEDSAVYLCASSLGRSGTAYEQYFGPGTRLTVT.

This chain links TRBV5-1 with TRBJ2-5; 12 positions agree with TRBD2. The CDR3 is 17 amino acids. V lost 4 bases to trimming and J lost 6 bases; unmatched junction nucleotides: 13. Germline V lookup: CDR1 SGHRS, CDR2 YFSETQ. This CDR3 reads CASSPELAGGPRQTQYF. CDR3 DNA: TGCGCCAGCAGCCCGGAACTAGCGGGGGGCCCTCGACAGACCCAGTACTTC.

The chain employs TRBV2 and TRBJ2-7; D gene unclear. Per germline, CDR1 SNHLY and CDR2 FYNNEI. The V and J ends lost 2 bases and 3 bases respectively, with 20 bases between them. The CDR3 sequence is 17 residues long. The CDR3 protein is CASSEPPGTTVYYEQYF. The CDR3 DNA follows: TGTGCCAGCAGTGAACCCCCCGGCACAACAGTTTACTACGAGCAGTACTTC.

J is TRBJ2-1 and V is TRBV10-3; D may be TRBD1 (6 bases). Per germline, CDR1 ENHRY and CDR2 SYGVKD. This CDR3 region has 15 residues. V lost 0 bases, J lost 1 base, and 7 bases lay in between. The CDR3 DNA is TGTGCCATCAGTGAGTCTAGGGGGTCCTACAATGAGCAGTTCTTC. It codes for CAISESRGSYNEQFF.

The gene calls are TRBV11-1 and TRBJ2-7, with a possible D match to TRBD1 (5 bases). The CDR3 sequence is 13 residues long. V was clipped by 3 bases and J by 6 bases, with 12 bases between them. Germline V gene sequence: CDR1 SGHAT, CDR2 FQDESV (reference sequence). The CDR3 is CASSLAGKVEQYF. CDR3 nucleotides: TGTGCCAGCAGCTTGGCAGGGAAGGTCGAGCAGTACTTC.

The chain carries TRBV30 and TRBJ1-1; D gene unclear. CDR1 GTSNPN and CDR2 SVGIG come from the germline V gene (reference sequence). The CDR3 has 12 amino acids. V lost 2 bases to trimming and J lost 10 bases, with 14 bases between them. CDR3 sequence: CAWSLLRARAFF. The CDR3 DNA reads TGTGCCTGGAGTTTACTGCGGGCTCGAGCTTTCTTT.

The V call is TRBV14, the J call TRBJ2-1; 11 nucleotides match TRBD2. V trimming: 5 bases; J trimming: 7 bases; junction bases outside the gene matches: 10. The CDR3 has 16 amino acids. CDR1 and CDR2 from the germline V gene are SGHDN and FVKESK. CDR3 DNA sequence: TGTGCCAGCAGCGGGACTAGCGGATATCTAACAAATGAGCAGTTCTTC. Translating gives CASSGTSGYLTNEQFF.

This sequence joins TRBV25-1 and TRBJ2-1; TRBD1 agrees at 7 bases. Germline-derived CDR1 and CDR2 are MGHDK and SYGVNS. J gave up 5 bases and V 8 bases, and 9 bases lay outside the gene matches. The CDR3 sequence is 14 residues long. The CDR3 nucleotides are TGTGCCAGCGGGGGACAGCCAACCAACAATGAGCAGTTCTTC. Its translation is CASGGQPTNNEQFF.

The V call is TRBV7-9, the J call TRBJ1-2; D unresolved. The germline gives CDR1 SEHNR, CDR2 FQNEAQ (reference sequence). The V end was cut by 5 bases, the J end by 2 bases, with 21 bases between. The CDR3 length is 17 residues. In DNA, the CDR3 is TGTGCCAGCAGCCCTGGTCCCGGGGAATCGGGGAACTATGGCTACACCTTC. Its protein product is CASSPGPGESGNYGYTF.

The chain couples TRBV18 to TRBJ1-2; D is possibly TRBD1 (6 bases). The V end was cut by 6 bases, the J end by 6 bases, with 17 bases between. Germline assignment: CDR1 KGHSH and CDR2 LQKENI. This CDR3 is 14 amino acids long. The CDR3 region has the DNA TGTGCCAGCTCCCAGGGCCGACAGGCCCATGGCTACACCTTC. Translated: CASSQGRQAHGYTF.

The genes are TRBV4-1 and TRBJ2-7; 11 nucleotides match TRBD1. Trimming at V came to 8 bases and at J to 7 bases, leaving 10 bases not matched to a gene. The V gene's germline CDR1 is MGHRA and CDR2 YSYEKL. The CDR3 is made up of 14 amino acids. The DNA for the CDR3 is TGCGCCAGCCAATTGGGACAGGGGGTAAAAGAGCAGTACTTC. Amino acids: CASQLGQGVKEQYF.

The chain links TRBV25-1 to TRBJ1-2; 8 bases map to TRBD1. Germline CDR1 reads MGHDK; CDR2 reads SYGVNS. The CDR3 has 14 amino acids. The V gene end was trimmed by 4 bases and the J gene end by 3 bases; junction bases not matched to a gene: 4. The CDR3 loop is CASSGLTGDYGYTF. The CDR3 bases are TGTGCCAGCAGTGGCCTGACAGGGGACTATGGCTACACCTTC.

The chain employs TRBV28 and TRBJ1-2; TRBD1 is a possible D gene (5 bases). The CDR3 totals 14 residues. V was trimmed by 7 bases and J by 9 bases, leaving 21 bases between them. Germline V lookup: CDR1 MDHEN, CDR2 SYDVKM. The CDR3 loop is CASTRSQVLIRYTF. CDR3 in DNA: TGTGCCAGCACCCGGTCACAGGTTTTAATCCGCTACACCTTC.

The genes are TRBV2 and TRBJ2-1; maybe TRBD2 (6 bases). The length of the CDR3 is 13 residues. V shed 7 bases and J shed 4 bases, with 11 bases lying between them. The V gene's germline CDR1 is SNHLY and CDR2 FYNNEI. The CDR3 reads CASKEGVYNEQFF. The CDR3 DNA reads as TGTGCCAGCAAGGAGGGCGTATACAATGAGCAGTTCTTC.

The DNA of the CDR3 is TGTGCCAGCAGTTTATCGAGGCGAAACGAGCAGTACTTC. As protein: CASSLSRRNEQYF. V is TRBV27 and J is TRBJ2-7; no reliable D call. This CDR3 comprises 13 residues. The ends were cut back, 0 bases at V and 5 bases at J, with 8 bases in the middle. Per germline, CDR1 MNHEY and CDR2 SMNVEV (reference sequence).

V gene TRBV4-1 combines with J gene TRBJ2-2; D might be TRBD1 (6 bases). Trimming removed 0 bases at V and 7 bases at J, with 15 bases between. The germline V gene encodes CDR1 MGHRA and CDR2 YSYEKL. CDR3 length equals 16 residues. The CDR3 sequence is CASSQDWQGWVGELFF. DNA of the CDR3: TGCGCCAGCAGCCAAGATTGGCAGGGGTGGGTCGGGGAGCTGTTTTTT.

The chain combines TRBV6-1 with TRBJ1-6; possible D gene TRBD1, 5 bases. V was clipped by 6 bases and J by 9 bases, with 15 bases between them. CDR3 length: 14 residues. Germline CDR1 is MNHNS and CDR2 is SASEGT. The CDR3 DNA reads as TGTGCCAGCAGATCCGGGTCGGGGGGTTCACCCCTCCACTTT. Translating gives CASRSGSGGSPLHF.

This chain joins TRBV2 and TRBJ2-5; 7 positions match TRBD2. CDR1 is SNHLY, CDR2 FYNNEI, per germline. The J segment lost 6 bases and the V segment lost 6 bases, leaving 4 bases of the junction unmatched. The CDR3 sequence is 12 residues long. This CDR3 is CASSGLVQTQYF. The CDR3 DNA reads as TGTGCCAGCAGCGGACTAGTGCAGACCCAGTACTTC.

The J gene is TRBJ1-2, the V gene TRBV29-1; the match to TRBD1 covers 9 bases. Unmatched junction bases numbered 3, after V lost 7 bases and J lost 0 bases. Germline V lookup: CDR1 SQVTM, CDR2 ANQGSEA. The CDR3 has 13 residues. The CDR3 DNA is TGCAGCGCCGGACAGGGGCCTAACTATGGCTACACCTTC. It translates to CSAGQGPNYGYTF.

J is TRBJ1-4 and V is TRBV5-1; no definite D call. Trimming cost V 0 bases and J 7 bases, with 10 bases left between them. CDR1 and CDR2 from the germline V gene are SGHRS and YFSETQ. The CDR3 covers 14 residues. The CDR3 protein is CASSLGGEGEKLFF. For the CDR3, the DNA is TGCGCCAGCAGCTTGGGCGGTGAGGGTGAAAAACTGTTTTTT.